This entry concerns a single T cell receptor (beta chain). Its binding antigen is unknown. No per-base quality is available; no much larger clone lies one base away. The sample comes from a study of PD-1 blockade in classical Hodgkin lymphoma (dated by TCRdb to 2018 to 2020). A note on the overall study: Nivolumab dosing was 3 mg/kg intravenously every 2 weeks, continuing until either disease progression or unacceptable toxicity. A peripheral blood immune signature of response to PD-1 blockade in classical Hodgkin lymphoma was defined using TCR beta sequencing and CyTOF. The paper's findings and limits, for the study overall: Trial patients with a complete response had baseline diversity similar to that of newly diagnosed patients, while partial responders and progressors had significantly lower diversity. A significant rise by C4D1 was seen in CD4+ but not CD8+ TCR diversity (p=0.0027 vs p=0.16), with the rise being most apparent in complete responders (p=0.02). Baseline TCR diversity was reported to be lower in newly diagnosed patients than in healthy donors and to be lower still in relapsed/refractory patients. Diversity was lower in patients who began nivolumab less than 1 year after ASCT, so these patients were left out of later analyses to avoid confounding by immune reconstitution. The study covered only a single clinical trial cohort, and the causes of the repertoire differences, possibly disease activity or prior therapy, were still not defined.

Read against the paper, the sample's time point label means: cycle 2 day 1 (C2D1) of nivolumab. Relapse after autologous stem cell transplantation had occurred in all trial patients, and cohorts A, B and C were distinguished by prior brentuximab vedotin exposure. The trial cohort comprised some 60 patients with relapsed/refractory classical Hodgkin lymphoma whose best overall responses were complete response, partial response or progressive disease. Trial patients were treated with single-agent nivolumab in the multi-cohort phase II CheckMate 205 trial. Best overall response was determined by an independent review committee according to the 2007 International Working Group response criteria. PBMCs from the trial were collected at three points: immediately before nivolumab initiation (C1D1), and during therapy at cycle 2 day 1 and cycle 4 day 1. Peripheral blood was collected in 8 mL Vacutainer Cell Preparation Tubes, from which PBMCs were isolated by centrifugation and then cryopreserved.

Genomic DNA was extracted with the Qiagen DNeasy kit from unsorted PBMCs and from negatively selected CD4+ and CD8+ fractions. Amplification of TCR beta CDR3 regions was done by immunoSEQ multiplex PCR with primers that anneal to V and J segments. Amplification bias was minimized using a synthetic immune receptor repertoire, and residual bias was removed computationally after sequencing. From the authors' description of their analysis: Repertoire diversity was quantified as the Shannon entropy index using custom Python scripts. Unsorted, CD4+ and CD8+ repertoires were analyzed separately, except in combined analyses where CD4+ and CD8+ sequences were merged in silico. A clone counted as expanded when the clone's frequency after treatment rose at least 2-fold relative to C1D1, and clones undetected at baseline were given a pseudocount of 0.5. Clones with 0 or 1 copy at C1D1 were classified as singleton clones, and clones with 2 or more copies were classified as non-singleton clones. Clones expanded in unsorted samples were assigned a CD4+, CD8+ or unknown annotation through matching of protein sequences in sorted samples from the same patient. Diversity changes from C1D1 to C4D1 were tested in paired samples using Wilcoxon tests. TCRdb re-hosts the immuneACCESS table, in-frame sequences only. Its copies lack some clones; in the studies checked, an unresolved V gene accounts for under half of them, and the cause for the rest is not known. The DNA was the basis for D and trimming; V, J and clone size are from that table. The sample yields about 31,000 clones; around three quarters were counted once. Jointly, the top ten make up 3.5% to 4.5% of the sample.

V is trimmed back by 5 bases and J by 4 bases, and the junction contains 14 bases that no gene match accounts for. From its cysteine to its phenylalanine, the CDR3 spans 17 amino acids. Here the CDR3 DNA is all that survives: 51 bases in frame from base 1. CDR1 SGHAT and CDR2 FQNNGV are derived from the germline V gene. The receptor comes from a human donor with classical Hodgkin lymphoma. Specimen: peripheral blood mononuclear cells (PBMCs), collected before the second cycle of nivolumab. The chain links TRBV11-2 with TRBJ1-1; the junction holds 9 bases that match TRBD1. The encoded CDR3 is CASSQGDREDGGTEAFF. The DNA reads TGTGCCAGCAGCCAAGGGGACAGGGAAGACGGCGGCACTGAAGCTTTCTTT.